This T cell receptor (beta chain) was sequenced during a study of cytomegalovirus exposure and HLA in healthy donors. Background on the study: There were under 130 million unique TCR beta sequences, drawn from approximately 180 million T cells, in an earlier analysis. Roughly 80 million unique TCRs from HLA-typed donors were held in an early data release.

Note on this clone: Its antigen is unidentified.

Trimming cost V 5 bases and J 5 bases, with 15 bases left between them. CDR1 and CDR2 (germline): LNHDA, SQIVND (reference sequence). The CDR3 sequence is 15 residues long. Primers included in the PCR were 60 Vbeta and 13 Jbeta primers. Assay: immunoSEQ multiplex PCR; the TCRdb copy retains only in-frame clones and omits some. The table records about 130,000 clones, 81% of them present only once. Broader study findings: Earlier analysis found most TCR beta V segments productive about 87% or about 30% of the time.

The V call is TRBV19, the J call TRBJ2-2, with D perhaps TRBD1 (6 bases). The clonotype was recovered from a woman aged 25-40 years in good health and CMV-seronegative. Sequencing was performed on PBMCs. The CDR3 region is CASSPDRLRTGELFF. The CDR3, as DNA: TGTGCCAGTAGTCCCGACAGGCTAAGGACCGGGGAGCTGTTTTTT.